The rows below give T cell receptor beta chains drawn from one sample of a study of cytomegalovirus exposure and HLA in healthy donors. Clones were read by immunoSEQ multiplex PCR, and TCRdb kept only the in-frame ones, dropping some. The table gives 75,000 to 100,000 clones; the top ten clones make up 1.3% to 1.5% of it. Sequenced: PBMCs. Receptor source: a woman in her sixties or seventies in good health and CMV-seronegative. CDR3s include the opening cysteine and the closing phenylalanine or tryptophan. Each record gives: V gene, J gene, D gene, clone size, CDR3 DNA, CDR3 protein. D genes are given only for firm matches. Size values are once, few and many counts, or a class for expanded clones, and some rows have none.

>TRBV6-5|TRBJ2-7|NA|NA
TGTGCCAGCCGTACAGGAGACTCCGGTACCTACGAGCAGTACTTC
CASRTGDSGTYEQYF
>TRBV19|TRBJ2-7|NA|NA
TGTGCCAGTAGTATGAGTCTCGCGGAGAACTACGAGCAGTACTTC
CASSMSLAENYEQYF
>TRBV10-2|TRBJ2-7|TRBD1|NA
TGCGCCAGCAACGACAGGGCTACGGGGGAGCAGTACTTC
CASNDRATGEQYF
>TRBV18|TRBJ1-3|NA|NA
TGTGCCAGCTCGGAGACAGAGTCAATTGGAAACACCATATATTTT
CASSETESIGNTIYF
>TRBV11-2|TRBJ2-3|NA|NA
TGTGCCAGCAGCTTTGCAGGGGCGGATACGCAGTATTTT
CASSFAGADTQYF
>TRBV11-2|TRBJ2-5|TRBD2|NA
TGTGCCAGCCGCACTAGCGAGGAGACCCAGTACTTC
CASRTSEETQYF
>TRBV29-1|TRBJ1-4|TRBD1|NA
TGCAGCGTCAAGACAGGGAGGATCACTAATGAAAAACTGTTTTTT
CSVKTGRITNEKLFF
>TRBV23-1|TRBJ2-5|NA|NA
TGCGCCAGCAGCGCGACATCCGAAGAGACCCAGTACTTC
CASSATSEETQYF
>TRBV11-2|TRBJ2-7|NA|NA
TGTGCCAGCAGCTCTACGACAGACAGAAAATCCTACGAGCAGTACTTC
CASSSTTDRKSYEQYF
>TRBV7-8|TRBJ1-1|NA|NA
TGTGCCAGCAGCTCAATCCGGGACACTGGAGCTTTCTTT
CASSSIRDTGAFF
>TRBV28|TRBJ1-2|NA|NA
TGTGCCAGCCTGCCAAATACAGCGGGCTATGGCTACACCTTC
CASLPNTAGYGYTF
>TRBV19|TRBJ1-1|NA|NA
TGTGCCAGTAGTCCCTCCTACTGGACAGAGGCGACGGTAAGGACTGAAGCTTTCTTT
CASSPSYWTEATVRTEAFF
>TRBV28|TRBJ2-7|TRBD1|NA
TGTGCCAGCAGCGACCCCGGGACAGGGACCTACGAGCAGTACTTC
CASSDPGTGTYEQYF
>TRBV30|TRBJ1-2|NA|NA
TGTGCCTGGAGATCTGGGGGGTTAGGCGGCTACACCTTC
CAWRSGGLGGYTF
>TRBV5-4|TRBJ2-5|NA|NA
TGTGCCAGCAGGGGGGACACTGGGCAAGAGACCCAGTACTTC
CASRGDTGQETQYF
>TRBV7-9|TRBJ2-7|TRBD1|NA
TGTGCCAGCAGCCGGGGACAGGTATACGAGCAGTACTTC
CASSRGQVYEQYF
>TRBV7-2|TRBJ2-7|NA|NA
TGTGCCAGCAGCTTAAGGGGGGGAATAGACTACGAGCAGTACTTC
CASSLRGGIDYEQYF
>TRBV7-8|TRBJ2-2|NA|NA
TGTGCCAGCAGCGAGGAACTCGCGAGGCCCGGGGAGCTGTTTTTT
CASSEELARPGELFF
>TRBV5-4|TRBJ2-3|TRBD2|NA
TGTGCCAGCAGCCTCATGCCGGGAGGTAACGCGGATACGCAGTATTTT
CASSLMPGGNADTQYF
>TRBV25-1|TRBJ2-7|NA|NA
TGTGCCAGCAGTGAATATACTACTGCATCCTACGAGCAGTACTTC
CASSEYTTASYEQYF
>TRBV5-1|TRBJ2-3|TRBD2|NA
TGCGCCAGCAGCTTGGGCCTAGCGGGAGCGCCAGATACGCAGTATTTT
CASSLGLAGAPDTQYF
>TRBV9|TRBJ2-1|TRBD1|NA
TGTGCCAGCAGCCCCGAGACAGGGAACAATGAGCAGTTCTTC
CASSPETGNNEQFF
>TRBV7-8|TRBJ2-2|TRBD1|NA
TGTGCCAGCAGCCGACAGGGCGGGGAGCTGTTTTTT
CASSRQGGELFF
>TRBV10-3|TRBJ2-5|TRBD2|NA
TGTGCCATCAGAGGACTAGCTATAGAGACCCAGTACTTC
CAIRGLAIETQYF
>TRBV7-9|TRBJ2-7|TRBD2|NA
TGTGCCAGCAGCTTACCTAGCGCGGGAGTTTTCTACGAGCAGTACTTC
CASSLPSAGVFYEQYF
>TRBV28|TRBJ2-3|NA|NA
TGTGCCAGCAGTCGGAGTGTTACGCAGTATTTT
CASSRSVTQYF
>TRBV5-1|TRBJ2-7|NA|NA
TGCGCCAGCAGCTCCGAACCAGCGGAGATCTACGAGCAGTACTTC
CASSSEPAEIYEQYF
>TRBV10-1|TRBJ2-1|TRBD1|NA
TGCGCCAGCATTGGAGGTGGACAGGGGGACAATGAGCAGTTCTTC
CASIGGGQGDNEQFF
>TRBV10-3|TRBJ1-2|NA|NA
TGTGCCATCAGTGAGTCCCCCGGGTGTGGCTACACCTTC
CAISESPGCGYTF
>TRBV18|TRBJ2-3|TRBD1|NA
TGTGCCAGCCGGACAGGGGGTGCGGATACGCAGTATTTT
CASRTGGADTQYF
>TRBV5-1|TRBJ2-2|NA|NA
TGCGCCAGCAGCTTGGTCTTAGCGGCAAACACCGGGGAGCTGTTTTTT
CASSLVLAANTGELFF
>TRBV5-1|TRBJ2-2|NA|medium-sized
TGCGCCAGCAGCCCCAGGTACAATACCGGGGAGCTGTTTTTT
CASSPRYNTGELFF
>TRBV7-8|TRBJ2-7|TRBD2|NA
TGTGCCAGCAGCCCGGGACTAGCGGGACCCGGGTACGAGCAGTACTTC
CASSPGLAGPGYEQYF
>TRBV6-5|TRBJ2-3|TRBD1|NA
TGTGCCAGGGACAGGACCGGGGATACGCAGTATTTT
CARDRTGDTQYF
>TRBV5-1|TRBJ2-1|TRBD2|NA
TGCGCCAGCAGCTTAGGAGTCAGTCTAGCGGACAATGAGCAGTTCTTC
CASSLGVSLADNEQFF
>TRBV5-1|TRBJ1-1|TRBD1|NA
TGCGCCAGCACCCCGGGACAGGGGTCGGCTGAAGCTTTCTTT
CASTPGQGSAEAFF
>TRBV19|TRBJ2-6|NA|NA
TGTGCCAGTACACAGGGTTCTGGGGCCAACGTCCTGACTTTC
CASTQGSGANVLTF
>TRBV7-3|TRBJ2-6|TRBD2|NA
TGTGCCAGCAGCTTGGGGGGGAGGTCCTCTGGGGCCAACGTCCTGACTTTC
CASSLGGRSSGANVLTF
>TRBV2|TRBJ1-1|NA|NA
TGTGCCAGCAGTGGCCAGGAAAACACTGAAGCTTTCTTT
CASSGQENTEAFF